This passage covers 29 T cell receptor beta chains from one sample sequenced in a study of blood T cell repertoires in COVID-19 (TCRdb year 2020). The library was built by means of the immunoSEQ multiplex PCR assay. TCRdb mirrors the immuneACCESS table, restricted to in-frame sequences. Some clones are absent from its copies; in checked studies, under half trace to an unresolved V gene, and the reason for the others is unknown. This sample lists roughly 250,000 clones; approximately 86% were detected once. Around 6.9% of the sample is in the top ten clones. Sample: peripheral blood. The origin of the receptors is a man in his fifties or sixties who had recovered from COVID-19.

The chain employs TRBV5-1 and TRBJ2-3; possible D gene TRBD1, 6 bases. CDR3 length: 16 amino acids. Germline lookup yields CDR1 SGHRS and CDR2 YFSETQ. Trimming removed 1 base from V and 0 bases from J, with 12 bases in between. The chain's CDR3 is CASSLPIQGSTDTQYF. The CDR3 DNA reads as TGCGCCAGCAGCTTGCCGATACAGGGAAGCACAGATACGCAGTATTTT.

J is TRBJ2-7 and V is TRBV27; 15 bases fit TRBD2. J was trimmed by 4 bases and V by 5 bases; bases with no gene match: 12. CDR3 length: 18 residues. Germline-derived CDR1 and CDR2 are MNHEY and SMNVEV (reference sequence). The CDR3 spells CASSPYWTSGGDKYEQYF. The DNA for the CDR3 is TGTGCCAGCAGTCCCTACTGGACTAGCGGGGGGGATAAGTACGAGCAGTACTTC.

The chain links TRBV7-8 to TRBJ1-1; D gene ambiguous. Per germline, CDR1 SGHVS and CDR2 FQNEAQ. V was cut by 2 bases and J by 6 bases, with 13 bases left in between. This CDR3 is 14 amino acids long. The CDR3 coding sequence is TGTGCCAGCAGCTTACTCTTATCGGTCTCTGAAGCTTTCTTT. Translation gives CASSLLLSVSEAFF.

This chain joins TRBV7-9 and TRBJ1-4; TRBD1 agrees at 7 bases. Trimming cost V 5 bases and J 6 bases; bases outside gene matches: 3. Per germline, CDR1 SEHNR and CDR2 FQNEAQ (reference sequence). The CDR3 consists of 13 residues. The CDR3 bases are TGTGCCAGCAGCCGAGGGGGCGATGAAAAACTGTTTTTT. Protein product: CASSRGGDEKLFF.

This chain connects TRBV19 to TRBJ2-3; maybe TRBD1 (6 bases). V was trimmed by 5 bases and J by 3 bases, leaving 9 bases between them. Germline lookup yields CDR1 LNHDA and CDR2 SQIVND (reference sequence). The CDR3 spans 13 residues. The CDR3 reads CASSLQGTDTQYF. In DNA, the CDR3 is TGTGCCAGTAGTCTGCAGGGGACAGATACGCAGTATTTT.

This rearrangement joins TRBV7-2 to TRBJ2-2; 7 positions match TRBD2. CDR3 length: 15 residues. Germline loops: CDR1 SGHTA, CDR2 FQGNSA. After removal of 3 bases from V and 2 bases from J, the junction contained 3 bases not matched to a gene. The CDR3 nucleotides are TGTGCCAGCAGCTTGGGCGGGGGTAACACCGGGGAGCTGTTTTTT. This sequence encodes CASSLGGGNTGELFF.

The V call is TRBV6-5, the J call TRBJ2-7; 9 positions agree with TRBD1. The germline CDR1 and CDR2 sequences are MNHEY and SVGAGI. The CDR3 runs to 13 residues. This CDR3 is CASSGTGIYEQYF. CDR3 sequence (DNA): TGTGCAAGCTCCGGGACAGGGATCTACGAGCAGTACTTC.

This chain links TRBV5-1 with TRBJ1-4, with D maybe TRBD1 (6 bases). Trimming cost V 4 bases and J 8 bases, with 18 bases left between them. Germline V CDR1 and CDR2: SGHRS, YFSETQ. The length of the CDR3 is 15 residues. CDR3 DNA: TGCGCCAGCAGCCTACAGGGTAACCTCGGGGAAAAACTGTTTTTT. This sequence encodes CASSLQGNLGEKLFF.

The chain links TRBV7-9 to TRBJ2-6; TRBD2 agrees at 7 bases. Germline V lookup: CDR1 SEHNR, CDR2 FQNEAQ (reference sequence). The CDR3 is made up of 16 amino acids. After removal of 7 bases from V and 4 bases from J, the junction contained 10 bases not matched to a gene. The CDR3 DNA is TGTGCCAGCATCCAGTTCGGGGGGTACGGGGCCAACGTCCTGACTTTC. It translates to CASIQFGGYGANVLTF.

The CDR3 loop reads CASSLEQGNQPQHF. The CDR3 DNA is TGCGCCAGCAGCTTGGAACAGGGCAATCAGCCCCAGCATTTT. The gene calls are TRBV5-1 and TRBJ1-5, with D perhaps TRBD1 (5 bases). Looked up from germline, CDR1 is SGHRS and CDR2 is YFSETQ. Trimming pared 0 bases from V and 2 bases from J, leaving 6 bases between. CDR3 length: 14 amino acids. The full variable domain, completed using reference TRBV5-1 and TRBJ1-5, is KAGVTQTPRYLIKTRGQQVTLSCSPISGHRSVSWYQQTPGQGLQFLFEYFSETQRNKGNFPGRFSGRQFSNSRSEMNVSTLELGDSALYLCASSLEQGNQPQHFGDGTRLSIL.

The chain employs TRBV6-5 and TRBJ2-3; TRBD1 matches 7 bases. Germline V CDR1 and CDR2: MNHEY, SVGAGI. The V and J ends lost 6 bases and 0 bases, in that order; junction bases with no gene match: 6. The CDR3 contains 15 residues. The CDR3 nucleotides read TGTGCCAGCAGGACAGGGTCCCCTAGCACAGATACGCAGTATTTT. It encodes CASRTGSPSTDTQYF.

V usage is TRBV18 and J usage is TRBJ2-7, with TRBD1 matching 12 bases. The J segment lost 2 bases and the V segment lost 3 bases, leaving 8 bases of the junction unmatched. The CDR3 totals 17 residues. Germline V gene sequence: CDR1 KGHSH, CDR2 LQKENI. CDR3 sequence reads: CASSPGTGGYSAYEQYF. The CDR3 nucleotides read TGTGCCAGCTCACCCGGGACAGGGGGCTACTCAGCCTACGAGCAGTACTTC.

The chain joins TRBV18 to TRBJ2-6; tentative D call: TRBD2 (6 bases). Germline V gene data show CDR1 as KGHSH and CDR2 as LQKENI. The V end lost 1 base, the J end lost 0 bases, and 16 bases lay between the germline ends. The CDR3 runs to 19 residues. The CDR3 region is CASSPLSGETGSGANVLTF. Here the CDR3 DNA reads TGTGCCAGCTCACCACTGTCGGGGGAAACCGGCTCTGGGGCCAACGTCCTGACTTTC.

This clone occurred a few times. In nucleotides, the CDR3 is TGTGCCAGCAGCCCAACGACAGGGGGCGCCGGGGAGCTGTTTTTT. Protein: CASSPTTGGAGELFF. The chain joins TRBV14 to TRBJ2-2; 10 positions match TRBD1. Germline V lookup: CDR1 SGHDN, CDR2 FVKESK. Trimming cost V 4 bases and J 6 bases; bases outside gene matches: 5. CDR3 size: 15 residues.

The V gene is TRBV18, the J gene TRBJ2-2; a weak D match, TRBD1 (6 bases). Trimming cost V 3 bases and J 5 bases, with 7 bases left between them. The CDR3 covers 13 residues. CDR1 is KGHSH and CDR2 is LQKENI in the germline V gene. For the CDR3, the DNA is TGTGCCAGCTCACCTAGGGGGACCGGGGAGCTGTTTTTT. It translates to CASSPRGTGELFF.

The rearrangement joins TRBV6-5 to TRBJ1-2, with a tentative D call TRBD1 (5 bases). The CDR3 is 14 residues long. Trimming cost V 8 bases and J 4 bases, with 17 bases left between them. Per the germline V gene, CDR1 is MNHEY and CDR2 is SVGAGI. The CDR3 loop is CASLRSRGSYGYTF. CDR3 sequence (DNA): TGTGCCAGCCTAAGGTCGCGGGGGTCCTATGGCTACACCTTC.

The chain carries TRBV7-9 and TRBJ2-5; TRBD1 aligns across 12 bases. The CDR3 has 15 residues. After removal of 4 bases from V and 5 bases from J, the junction contained 5 bases not matched to a gene. Per the germline V gene, CDR1 is SEHNR and CDR2 is FQNEAQ (reference sequence). The CDR3: CASSSGQGAVETQYF. The CDR3 nucleotides are TGTGCCAGCAGCTCGGGACAGGGGGCCGTGGAGACCCAGTACTTC.

The gene calls are TRBV20-1 and TRBJ2-5, with D perhaps TRBD1 (5 bases). This CDR3 has 11 residues. Trimming stripped 6 bases from V and 10 bases from J, with 15 bases between. Looked up from germline, CDR1 is DFQATT and CDR2 is SNEGSKA (reference sequence). The chain's CDR3 is CSAKGVQDQYF. The CDR3 DNA reads TGCAGTGCCAAAGGGGTACAAGACCAGTACTTC.

The chain uses TRBV11-2 and TRBJ2-1; 8 bases align to TRBD1. With 4 bases clipped from V and 5 bases from J, the junction kept 13 bases outside the gene matches. The CDR3 loop spans 17 amino acids. Germline CDR1 SGHAT, CDR2 FQNNGV. In nucleotides, the CDR3 is TGTGCCAGCAGCTCGGTGGGGTGGGGACAGGCTGACAATGAGCAGTTCTTC. This translates into CASSSVGWGQADNEQFF.

This clone was detected a few times. The V gene is TRBV30, the J gene TRBJ2-3; D is perhaps TRBD2 (5 bases). The CDR3 has 14 residues. Germline V CDR1 and CDR2: GTSNPN, SVGIG (reference sequence). The V end lost 3 bases, the J end lost 2 bases, and 12 bases lay between the germline ends. CDR3 loop: CAWSRLTTTDTQYF. Here the CDR3 DNA reads TGTGCCTGGAGCCGACTAACTACCACAGATACGCAGTATTTT.

The chain links TRBV5-1 to TRBJ2-7, with D possibly being TRBD1 (5 bases). The CDR3 extends over 15 amino acids. V lost 4 bases and J 6 bases, leaving 20 bases between the germline ends. In germline, CDR1 is SGHRS, CDR2 YFSETQ. The CDR3 loop reads CASSLITGNGPEQYF. The CDR3 coding sequence is TGCGCCAGCAGCCTCATAACAGGCAACGGACCCGAGCAGTACTTC.

The CDR3 sequence: CASSQEAGGIVTDTQYF. The CDR3 nucleotides read TGTGCCAGCAGCCAGGAGGCGGGGGGAATTGTGACAGATACGCAGTATTTT. The J gene is TRBJ2-3, the V gene TRBV3-1 (or the pseudogene TRBV3-2); 8 nucleotides align to TRBD2. This CDR3 has 17 residues. V shed 3 bases and J 3 bases; nucleotides not matched to a gene: 11. Per the germline V gene, CDR1 is LGHDT and CDR2 is YNNKEL (reference sequence).

The chain employs TRBV19 and TRBJ1-1, with 8 bases lining up with TRBD1. Germline CDR1 and CDR2: LNHDA and SQIVND (reference sequence). This CDR3 contains 15 residues. Germline trimming cut 6 bases from V and 3 bases from J; bases unmatched to any gene: 9. The CDR3 nucleotides are TGTGCCAGTAGGTGGAGGACAGGGTCTGACACTGAAGCTTTCTTT. This encodes CASRWRTGSDTEAFF. The full variable domain, rest sourced from reference TRBV19 and TRBJ1-1, is DGGITQSPKYLFRKEGQNVTLSCEQNLNHDAMYWYRQDPGQGLRLIYYSQIVNDFQKGDIAEGYSVSREKKESFPLTVTSAQKNPTAFYLCASRWRTGSDTEAFFGQGTRLTVV.

This clone is a singleton in its sample. The rearrangement uses TRBV24-1 and TRBJ1-5; D gene unclear. From germline, CDR1 is KGHDR and CDR2 SFDVKD. Trimming took off 9 bases at V and 4 bases at J, with 18 bases between the two ends. The CDR3 runs to 15 residues. The CDR3 here is CATRVGRYGNQPQHF. CDR3 coding DNA: TGTGCCACCCGGGTCGGGAGATACGGGAATCAGCCCCAGCATTTT.

The chain has TRBV5-8 and TRBJ2-5; weak D call: TRBD1 (6 bases). V was clipped by 5 bases and J by 4 bases, with 15 bases between them. This CDR3 comprises 14 residues. Germline-derived CDR1 and CDR2 are SGHTS and YDEGEE. The chain's CDR3 is CASRRTGRGETQYF. CDR3 in DNA: TGTGCCAGCAGGAGAACAGGGCGTGGAGAGACCCAGTACTTC.

V is TRBV5-1 and J is TRBJ2-5, with TRBD1 matching 7 bases. The junction had 8 bases not matched to a gene; V was cut back by 7 bases and J by 2 bases. The CDR3 covers 14 residues. Germline loops: CDR1 SGHRS, CDR2 YFSETQ. The DNA for the CDR3 is TGCGCCAGCGGACGGGACAGCAGACAAGAGACCCAGTACTTC. Its translation: CASGRDSRQETQYF.

This chain links TRBV3-1 (or the pseudogene TRBV3-2) with TRBJ1-6, with TRBD1 matching 8 bases. V lost 4 bases, J lost 5 bases, and 4 bases stayed unmatched. The CDR3 sequence is 15 residues long. The germline V gene has CDR1 LGHDT and CDR2 YNNKEL (reference sequence). The CDR3 loop is CASSRADRDNSPLHF. The DNA of the CDR3 is TGTGCCAGCAGCCGGGCGGACAGGGATAATTCACCCCTCCACTTT.

V gene TRBV5-6 combines with J gene TRBJ2-3; a possible D gene is TRBD2 (6 bases). Between the trimmed V and J ends, which lost 2 bases and 2 bases, there was a span of 12 bases. CDR1 is SGHDT, CDR2 YYEEEE, per germline. This CDR3 comprises 15 residues. The DNA for the CDR3 is TGTGCCAGCAGCTTTTTGGGGGGAAACACAGATACGCAGTATTTT. Encoded protein: CASSFLGGNTDTQYF.

This chain joins TRBV19 and TRBJ2-2, with 9 bases identical to TRBD1. This CDR3 has 12 amino acids. CDR1 and CDR2 from the germline V gene are LNHDA and SQIVND (reference sequence). V gave up 11 bases and J gave up 6 bases; unmatched junction bases: 4. DNA of the CDR3: TGTGCCGGACAGGGGAGGGCCGGGGAGCTGTTTTTT. Translated: CAGQGRAGELFF. Full variable domain (outside the CDR3, taken from reference TRBV19 and TRBJ2-2): DGGITQSPKYLFRKEGQNVTLSCEQNLNHDAMYWYRQDPGQGLRLIYYSQIVNDFQKGDIAEGYSVSREKKESFPLTVTSAQKNPTAFYLCAGQGRAGELFFGEGSRLTVL.